A single sample gave rise to the 14 T cell receptor beta chains below, sequenced in a study of graft-versus-host responses after intestinal transplantation. The repertoire was sequenced with immunoSEQ multiplex PCR; TCRdb's copy has only in-frame clones and lacks some. Altogether some 40,000 clones are present, over 85% being singletons, with the ten largest covering 3.6%. Sequencing was performed on PBMCs, taken around 730 days after intestinal transplantation. All receptors come from a human patient who received an intestinal transplant, so some T cells may come from the graft donor.

This chain joins TRBV27 and TRBJ2-7, with D unresolved. The ends were cut back, 0 bases at V and 0 bases at J, with 3 bases in the middle. Germline CDR1 MNHEY, CDR2 SMNVEV (reference sequence). The CDR3 runs to 13 residues. This CDR3 is CASSLSNSYEQYF. The CDR3 DNA is TGTGCCAGCAGTTTATCGAACTCCTACGAGCAGTACTTC.

The J gene is TRBJ2-4, the V gene TRBV2; TRBD1 aligns across 9 bases. Germline V gives CDR1 SNHLY, CDR2 FYNNEI. Unmatched junction bases numbered 3, after V lost 6 bases and J lost 0 bases. The CDR3 runs 15 residues. The CDR3, as DNA: TGTGCCAGCAGGGGGGACAGGGAAGCCAAAAACATTCAGTACTTC. Residues: CASRGDREAKNIQYF.

The CDR3 loop is CASSWDRVGLQFF. CDR3 DNA: TGTGCCAGCAGTTGGGACAGGGTTGGCCTTCAGTTCTTC. The chain is built from TRBV14 and TRBJ2-1; 9 bases are shared with TRBD1. CDR3 length equals 13 residues. The V segment lost 6 bases and the J segment 13 bases; nucleotides outside the gene matches: 10. The germline V gene encodes CDR1 SGHDN and CDR2 FVKESK.

J is TRBJ1-5 and V is TRBV4-1; D is uncertain. V lost 1 base to trimming and J lost 4 bases, with 11 bases between them. The CDR3 length is 15 residues. CDR1 is MGHRA and CDR2 is YSYEKL in the germline V gene. In DNA, the CDR3 is TGCGCCAGCAGCCAAGTGCAGGTTTTAAATCAGCCCCAGCATTTT. Its protein is CASSQVQVLNQPQHF.

The chain joins TRBV5-1 to TRBJ2-1; D is perhaps TRBD2 (6 bases). The CDR3 has 14 residues. V was trimmed by 2 bases and J by 4 bases, leaving 10 bases between them. Germline V gives CDR1 SGHRS, CDR2 YFSETQ. The CDR3 DNA is TGCGCCAGCAGCTTTCGGGAGATTTACAATGAGCAGTTCTTC. Its protein product is CASSFREIYNEQFF.

The chain joins TRBV5-4 to TRBJ2-3; D may be TRBD2 (7 bases). CDR1 is SGHNT and CDR2 is YYREEE in the germline V gene (reference sequence). V was cut by 4 bases and J by 4 bases, with 19 bases left in between. The CDR3 is 16 amino acids. The CDR3 loop reads CASSRLGGGGSDTQYF. CDR3 nucleotides: TGTGCCAGCAGCCGTCTCGGGGGAGGGGGGTCAGATACGCAGTATTTT.

J is TRBJ2-2 and V is TRBV4-2; 9 bases fit TRBD2. Germline values: CDR1 LGHNA, CDR2 YNFKEQ. V lost 0 bases and J lost 9; bases outside the gene matches: 8. CDR3 length: 16 residues. CDR3: CASSQDPSGVIWELFF. DNA for the CDR3: TGTGCCAGCAGCCAAGACCCTAGCGGGGTTATTTGGGAGCTGTTTTTT.

J is TRBJ1-2 and V is TRBV6-5; the match to TRBD1 covers 7 bases. Looked up from germline, CDR1 is MNHEY and CDR2 is SVGAGI. Germline trimming cut 5 bases from V and 5 bases from J; bases unmatched to any gene: 2. CDR3 length: 12 residues. CDR3 sequence (DNA): TGTGCCAGCAGTAGGGACAGATATGGCTACACCTTC. Translation gives CASSRDRYGYTF.

In DNA, the CDR3 is TGTGCCAGCAGCCCCGACTGGTCTGGAAACACCATATATTTT. Its translation: CASSPDWSGNTIYF. The V gene is TRBV11-2, the J gene TRBJ1-3, with D uncertain. Germline CDR1 is SGHAT and CDR2 is FQNNGV. This CDR3 spans 14 amino acids. Trimming shortened V by 5 bases and J by 1 base, and 9 bases separated the two germline ends.

The chain uses TRBV28 and TRBJ1-2; 9 bases match TRBD1. The V gene end was trimmed by 11 bases and the J gene end by 7 bases; junction bases not matched to a gene: 8. Germline CDR1 and CDR2: MDHEN and SYDVKM. The CDR3 loop spans 12 amino acids. Here the CDR3 reads CAVRGQGFGYTF. Written as DNA, the CDR3 is TGTGCCGTAAGGGGACAGGGATTTGGCTACACCTTC.

The chain has TRBV29-1 and TRBJ2-5; 8 nucleotides align to TRBD1. V dropped 3 bases and J dropped 4; count of bases not matched to a gene: 10. The CDR3 is made up of 15 amino acids. Germline CDR1 and CDR2: SQVTM and ANQGSEA. The CDR3 is CSVEITRGRGETQYF. DNA of the CDR3: TGCAGCGTTGAGATCACCAGGGGGCGAGGAGAGACCCAGTACTTC.

This rearrangement joins TRBV6-6 to TRBJ2-1; 10 bases fit TRBD2. Germline V lookup: CDR1 MNHNY, CDR2 SVGAGI (reference sequence). J gave up 14 bases and V 5 bases, and 15 bases lay outside the gene matches. The CDR3 totals 15 residues. The CDR3 sequence: CASSSPGLASQDKFF. In nucleotides, the CDR3 is TGTGCCAGCAGTAGCCCGGGACTAGCGAGCCAAGACAAGTTCTTC.

The chain recombines TRBV7-3 with TRBJ2-2; 9 bases line up with TRBD2. Germline V gene lookup returns CDR1 SGHTA and CDR2 FQGTGA. The CDR3 runs 17 residues. With 1 base clipped from V and 6 bases from J, the junction kept 9 bases outside the gene matches. The DNA of the CDR3 is TGTGCCAGCAGCTTAAGGGCTGTAGCGGGAGTCGCCGGGGAGCTGTTTTTT. It codes for CASSLRAVAGVAGELFF. The whole variable domain, filled in from reference TRBV7-3 and TRBJ2-2, reads GAGVSQTPSNKVTEKGKYVELRCDPISGHTALYWYRQSLGQGPEFLIYFQGTGAADDSGLPNDRFFAVRPEGSVSTLKIQRTERGDSAVYLCASSLRAVAGVAGELFFGEGSRLTVL.

V is TRBV30 and J is TRBJ1-2; D not certain. This CDR3 is built from 16 residues. CDR1 and CDR2 (germline): GTSNPN, SVGIG (reference sequence). V gave up 0 bases and J gave up 4 bases, with 18 bases separating them. CDR3 bases: TGTGCCTGGAGTGTACAGTTATTGTCCCTGGGCTATGGCTACACCTTC. It is translated as CAWSVQLLSLGYGYTF.